One and the same sample provided the 23 T cell receptor beta chains below, sequenced in a study of PD-L1 blockade in urothelial cancer. Time point reported: pretreatment peripheral blood. Here immunoSEQ multiplex PCR was the method, and the copy in TCRdb shows in-frame clones only, minus some. The sample has approximately 56,000 clones, 85% seen once. The source was PBMCs, collected around atezolizumab (anti-PD-L1) treatment. These receptors were taken from a man aged 65-85 years with urothelial cancer.

J is TRBJ1-2 and V is TRBV4-1; D gene uncertain. Germline assignment: CDR1 MGHRA and CDR2 YSYEKL. Deletions cut 8 bases from V and 6 bases from J, with 19 bases between. The CDR3 has 14 amino acids. CDR3 sequence (DNA): TGCGCCAGCGGCGCCCCCCGGGGAGGAGATGGCTACACCTTC. Residues: CASGAPRGGDGYTF.

The chain links TRBV6-1 to TRBJ2-1, with 7 bases identical to TRBD1. CDR1 is MNHNS and CDR2 is SASEGT in the germline V gene. Trimming took 6 bases from V and 6 from J; bases not matched to a gene: 2. The CDR3 sequence is 12 residues long. The DNA of the CDR3 is TGTGCCAGCAGGGGGACAGTCAATGAGCAGTTCTTC. Translated, it gives CASRGTVNEQFF.

The V call is TRBV6-1, the J call TRBJ2-1; tentatively, D is TRBD2 (6 bases). Germline CDR1 is MNHNS and CDR2 is SASEGT. The CDR3 contains 13 residues. The germline V and J ends were trimmed by 5 bases and 9 bases, with 14 bases remaining between them. CDR3 sequence: CASSFRLVGEQFF. The CDR3 DNA is TGTGCCAGCAGTTTCCGACTAGTAGGTGAGCAGTTCTTC.

The CDR3 loop reads CASNGDGNYGYTF. CDR3 sequence (DNA): TGTGCCAGCAATGGAGACGGAAACTATGGCTACACCTTC. The chain carries TRBV6-5 and TRBJ1-2; D is uncertain. Germline assignment: CDR1 MNHEY and CDR2 SVGAGI. Trimming shortened V by 7 bases and J by 2 bases, and 11 bases separated the two germline ends. The length of the CDR3 is 13 residues.

This clone has a single count. This chain connects TRBV10-3 to TRBJ2-1; TRBD2 matches 11 bases. V trimming: 4 bases; J trimming: 6 bases; junction bases outside the gene matches: 8. Germline V CDR1 and CDR2: ENHRY, SYGVKD. This CDR3 region has 16 residues. The CDR3 DNA reads as TGTGCCATCAGTGGGAGTACTAGCGGGAGTGGCAATGAGCAGTTCTTC. Its protein product is CAISGSTSGSGNEQFF.

The chain is built from TRBV27 and TRBJ2-7; 12 bases are a match to TRBD2. The CDR3 has 15 residues. J was trimmed by 7 bases and V by 0 bases; bases with no gene match: 4. Looked up from germline, CDR1 is MNHEY and CDR2 is SMNVEV (reference sequence). CDR3 residues: CASSLSTSGSGEQYF. The CDR3 DNA sequence: TGTGCCAGCAGTTTATCGACTAGCGGGAGTGGTGAGCAGTACTTC.

The rearrangement uses TRBV6-1 and TRBJ1-2, with a tentative D call TRBD1 (5 bases). Trimming pared 4 bases from V and 5 bases from J, leaving 11 bases between. This CDR3 comprises 13 residues. Per germline, CDR1 MNHNS and CDR2 SASEGT. CDR3 in amino acids: CASSAGGIYGYTF. CDR3 nucleotides: TGTGCCAGCAGTGCCGGGGGAATTTATGGCTACACCTTC.

The chain couples TRBV28 to TRBJ1-2; 9 bases agree with TRBD1. The CDR3 extends over 13 amino acids. The V and J ends lost 5 bases and 6 bases, in that order; junction bases with no gene match: 4. Germline V gives CDR1 MDHEN, CDR2 SYDVKM. CDR3 protein: CASSQGQGNGYTF. The CDR3 nucleotides are TGTGCCAGCAGTCAGGGACAGGGTAATGGCTACACCTTC.

This sequence joins TRBV5-1 and TRBJ1-2; D is ambiguous. Germline V gene sequence: CDR1 SGHRS, CDR2 YFSETQ. The CDR3 consists of 14 residues. With 0 bases removed from V and 1 base from J, the gap between germline ends came to 7 bases. The CDR3 coding sequence is TGCGCCAGCAGCTTGGAGGACTTTAACTATGGCTACACCTTC. It translates to CASSLEDFNYGYTF.

The CDR3 is CASRLASGTNHYEQYF. CDR3 DNA sequence: TGCGCCAGCAGGCTCGCTAGCGGGACCAACCACTACGAGCAGTACTTC. V is TRBV5-1 and J is TRBJ2-7, with 9 bases aligning to TRBD2. The CDR3 has 16 residues. V lost 5 bases to trimming and J lost 3 bases; unmatched junction nucleotides: 12. Germline CDR1 SGHRS, CDR2 YFSETQ.

V and J are TRBV5-1 and TRBJ2-1, with D possibly TRBD2 on 6 matching bases. Per germline, CDR1 SGHRS and CDR2 YFSETQ. The V and J ends lost 4 bases and 6 bases respectively, with 23 bases between them. The CDR3 length is 17 residues. The CDR3 reads CASSLQGAGPEGNEQFF. The CDR3 coding sequence is TGCGCCAGCAGCCTTCAGGGTGCGGGGCCGGAGGGCAATGAGCAGTTCTTC. The variable domain in full, completed from reference TRBV5-1 and TRBJ2-1, reads KAGVTQTPRYLIKTRGQQVTLSCSPISGHRSVSWYQQTPGQGLQFLFEYFSETQRNKGNFPGRFSGRQFSNSRSEMNVSTLELGDSALYLCASSLQGAGPEGNEQFFGPGTRLTVL.

The V gene is TRBV5-6, the J gene TRBJ1-1, with D perhaps TRBD1 (5 bases). Trimming left V 2 bases short and J 6 bases short, with 17 bases between. There are 15 residues in the CDR3. From germline, CDR1 is SGHDT and CDR2 YYEEEE. The CDR3: CASSFPMGGEAEAFF. CDR3 DNA: TGTGCCAGCAGCTTCCCTATGGGGGGGGAGGCTGAAGCTTTCTTT.

V usage is TRBV12-5 and J usage is TRBJ2-7; possible D gene TRBD1, 5 bases. Trimming took 1 base from V and 2 from J, leaving 12 bases between them. CDR3 length: 15 amino acids. CDR1 LGHNT and CDR2 FRNRAP come from the germline V gene. The CDR3 protein is CASGLAVTATYEQYF. As DNA, the CDR3 is TGTGCTAGTGGTTTGGCCGTGACAGCCACCTACGAGCAGTACTTC.

This clone was observed a few times. The rearrangement joins TRBV28 to TRBJ1-4; D uncertain. Germline V gene lookup returns CDR1 MDHEN and CDR2 SYDVKM. Deletions cut 6 bases from V and 6 bases from J, with 14 bases between. The CDR3 totals 14 residues. The DNA of the CDR3 is TGTGCCAGCAGCTCGGACTATACAGATGAAAAACTGTTTTTT. Translation gives CASSSDYTDEKLFF. The variable domain in full, with the rest retrieved from reference TRBV28 and TRBJ1-4, is DVKVTQSSRYLVKRTGEKVFLECVQDMDHENMFWYRQDPGLGLRLIYFSYDVKMKEKGDIPEGYSVSREKKERFSLILESASTNQTSMYLCASSSDYTDEKLFFGSGTQLSVL.

The V and J genes are TRBV7-9 and TRBJ2-7, with TRBD1 matching over 8 bases. The trim removed 2 bases at V and 2 bases at J, leaving 5 bases unmatched. CDR1 is SEHNR, CDR2 FQNEAQ, per germline (reference sequence). This CDR3 region has 15 residues. This CDR3 is CASSLSTRGPYEQYF. DNA for the CDR3: TGTGCCAGCAGCTTATCGACCAGGGGGCCCTACGAGCAGTACTTC. The full variable domain, with the rest looked up from reference TRBV7-9 and TRBJ2-7, is DTGVSQNPRHKITKRGQNVTFRCDPISEHNRLYWYRQTLGQGPEFLTYFQNEAQLEKSRLLSDRFSAERPKGSFSTLEIQRTEQGDSAMYLCASSLSTRGPYEQYFGPGTRLTVT.

V is TRBV4-2 and J is TRBJ2-3; 8 bases are shared with TRBD2. CDR3 size: 15 residues. The germline V gene encodes CDR1 LGHNA and CDR2 YNFKEQ. The V segment lost 2 bases and the J segment 2 bases; nucleotides outside the gene matches: 3. CDR3 DNA: TGTGCCAGCAGCCAATCACTAGCGGACACAGATACGCAGTATTTT. Translated: CASSQSLADTDTQYF.

J is TRBJ2-3 and V is TRBV30, with 8 bases matching TRBD2. Germline CDR1 GTSNPN, CDR2 SVGIG (reference sequence). This CDR3 spans 16 amino acids. J was trimmed by 14 bases and V by 5 bases; bases with no gene match: 24. CDR3 amino acids: CAWDPGLGRGHRYAYF. The DNA of the CDR3 is TGTGCCTGGGATCCGGGACTAGGCAGAGGGCACAGATACGCGTATTTT.

CDR3 in DNA: TGTGCCAGCAGCCCCCGACAGGCAACTAATGAAAAACTGTTTTTT. As protein: CASSPRQATNEKLFF. The chain combines TRBV6-5 with TRBJ1-4, with a possible D match to TRBD1 (6 bases). CDR1 is MNHEY and CDR2 is SVGAGI in the germline V gene. CDR3 size: 15 residues. The V end was cut by 6 bases, the J end by 0 bases, with 11 bases between.

The gene calls are TRBV27 and TRBJ2-2; 8 bases fit TRBD2. Germline trimming cut 0 bases from V and 0 bases from J; bases unmatched to any gene: 0. Germline assignment: CDR1 MNHEY and CDR2 SMNVEV (reference sequence). CDR3 length: 16 amino acids. CDR3 residues: CASSLSSGTNTGELFF. DNA for the CDR3: TGTGCCAGCAGTTTATCTAGCGGGACGAACACCGGGGAGCTGTTTTTT.

The genes are TRBV11-2 and TRBJ2-7; 7 nucleotides align to TRBD2. This CDR3 is built from 13 residues. After removal of 5 bases from V and 7 bases from J, the junction contained 8 bases not matched to a gene. CDR1 is SGHAT and CDR2 is FQNNGV in the germline V gene. Here the CDR3 reads CASSPIGEGEQYF. In nucleotides, the CDR3 is TGTGCCAGCAGCCCCATCGGGGAGGGGGAGCAGTACTTC. Full variable domain (outside the CDR3, taken from reference TRBV11-2 and TRBJ2-7): EAGVAQSPRYKIIEKRQSVAFWCNPISGHATLYWYQQILGQGPKLLIQFQNNGVVDDSQLPKDRFSAERLKGVDSTLKIQPAKLEDSAVYLCASSPIGEGEQYFGPGTRLTVT.

J is TRBJ2-1 and V is TRBV7-9, with a possible D match to TRBD1 (5 bases). The CDR3 spans 16 residues. The V end was cut by 3 bases, the J end by 2 bases, with 14 bases between. CDR1 is SEHNR and CDR2 is FQNEAQ in the germline V gene (reference sequence). The CDR3 sequence: CASSFLRDPPYNEQFF. DNA for the CDR3: TGTGCCAGCAGCTTCCTCAGGGATCCCCCCTACAATGAGCAGTTCTTC.

This chain connects TRBV28 to TRBJ2-7, with 8 bases that match TRBD1. With 5 bases clipped from V and 2 bases from J, the junction kept 5 bases outside the gene matches. The germline V gene has CDR1 MDHEN and CDR2 SYDVKM. The CDR3 has 14 amino acids. CDR3 protein: CASSRADRAYEQYF. The CDR3 nucleotides are TGTGCCAGCAGTCGCGCGGACAGGGCCTACGAGCAGTACTTC.

This chain links TRBV4-1 with TRBJ1-5, with 7 bases lining up with TRBD1. Losses at the gene ends were 3 bases for V and 5 bases for J; bases not matched to a gene: 1. Germline values: CDR1 MGHRA, CDR2 YSYEKL. The CDR3 runs 13 residues. CDR3 bases: TGCGCCAGCAGCCACCAGGGGGATCAGCCCCAGCATTTT. Amino acids: CASSHQGDQPQHF.